This TCR beta chain was found in a study of blood T cell repertoires in COVID-19. This table comes from immunoSEQ multiplex PCR, and its TCRdb copy is limited to in-frame clones, with some not included. The sample consists of around 160,000 clones, about 90% of them appearing once. The germline V gene encodes CDR1 LNHDA and CDR2 SQIVND (reference sequence). CDR3 length: 17 amino acids. The ends were cut back, 0 bases at V and 0 bases at J, with 12 bases in the middle. This TCR was recovered from a man between 60 and 75 years old with acute or convalescent COVID-19. Sequencing used peripheral blood. The chain combines TRBV19 with TRBJ1-5, with D uncertain. The CDR3 DNA follows: TGTGCCAGTAGTATAGATAACCGGGGTCTTAGCAATCAGCCCCAGCATTTT. Its protein product is CASSIDNRGLSNQPQHF.